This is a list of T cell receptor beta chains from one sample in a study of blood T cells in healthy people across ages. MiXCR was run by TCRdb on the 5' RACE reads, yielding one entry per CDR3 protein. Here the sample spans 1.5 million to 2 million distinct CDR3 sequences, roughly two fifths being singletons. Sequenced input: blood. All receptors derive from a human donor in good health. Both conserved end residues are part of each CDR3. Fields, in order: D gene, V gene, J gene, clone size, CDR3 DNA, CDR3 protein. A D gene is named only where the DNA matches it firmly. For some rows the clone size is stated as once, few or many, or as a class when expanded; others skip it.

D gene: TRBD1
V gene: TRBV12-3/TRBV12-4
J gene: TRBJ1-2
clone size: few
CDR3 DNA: TGTGCCAGCAGTCCGACCGGGACAGAGTCCTTCTACACCTTC
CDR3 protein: CASSPTGTESFYTF

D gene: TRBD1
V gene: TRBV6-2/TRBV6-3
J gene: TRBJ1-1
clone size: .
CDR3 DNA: TGTGCCAGCAGTTTCGAGGGGGCGCGCGCTGAAGCTTTCTTT
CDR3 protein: CASSFEGARAEAFF

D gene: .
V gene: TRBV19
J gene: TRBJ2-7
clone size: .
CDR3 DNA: TGTGCCAGTTCCTCGGGGGTGGCCGCGGGGTACGAGCAGTACTTC
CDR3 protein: CASSSGVAAGYEQYF

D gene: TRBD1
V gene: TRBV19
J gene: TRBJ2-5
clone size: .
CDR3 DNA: TGTGCCAGTAGTGCCCGGGACAGGGCCGTAAATGAGCAGTACTTC
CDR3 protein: CASSARDRAVNEQYF

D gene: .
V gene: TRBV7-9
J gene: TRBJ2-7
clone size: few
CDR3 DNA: TGTGCCAGCAGCTTAGACTTCGGGAACGAGTGGCGTCCCTACGAGCAGTACTTC
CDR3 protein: CASSLDFGNEWRPYEQYF

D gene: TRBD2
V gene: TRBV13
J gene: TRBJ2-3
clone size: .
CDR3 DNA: TGTGCCAGCAGCTCGACTAGCCCCAGGAGGTCTAGCACAGATACGCAGTATTTT
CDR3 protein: CASSSTSPRRSSTDTQYF

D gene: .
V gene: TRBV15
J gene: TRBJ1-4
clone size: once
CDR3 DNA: TGTGCCACCAGCAGCCAGGGGCGAGGGGAAAAACTGTTTTTT
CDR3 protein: CATSSQGRGEKLFF

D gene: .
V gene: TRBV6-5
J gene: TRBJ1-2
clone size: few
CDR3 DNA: TGTGCCAGCAGAGTAACGGGGGCGCGTGGCTACACCTTC
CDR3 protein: CASRVTGARGYTF

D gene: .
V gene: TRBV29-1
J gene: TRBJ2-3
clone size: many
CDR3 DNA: TGCAGCGTTGCATTCGCCGGGGCGCAGTATTTT
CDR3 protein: CSVAFAGAQYF

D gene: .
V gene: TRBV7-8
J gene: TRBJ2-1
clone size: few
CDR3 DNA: TGTGCCAGCAGCTTGGATAGGGGAGACTCCTACAATGAGCAGTTCTTC
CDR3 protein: CASSLDRGDSYNEQFF

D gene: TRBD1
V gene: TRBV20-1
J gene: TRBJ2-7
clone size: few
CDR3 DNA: TGCAGTGCTCGGACAGGGGAGGGCGAGCAGTACTTC
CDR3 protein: CSARTGEGEQYF

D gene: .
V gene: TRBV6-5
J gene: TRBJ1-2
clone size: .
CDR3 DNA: TGTGCCAGCAGTAGGGGCGGGAGGGGCGGCTACACCTTC
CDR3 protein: CASSRGGRGGYTF

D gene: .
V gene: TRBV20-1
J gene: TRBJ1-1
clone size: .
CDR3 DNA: TGCAGTGCTAGACGCACCCCTACTTCGGGAACTGAAGCTTTCTTT
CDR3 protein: CSARRTPTSGTEAFF

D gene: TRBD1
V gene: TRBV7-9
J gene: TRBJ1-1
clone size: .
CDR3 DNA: TGTGCCAGCAGCTTTCCCTACCAGGGGGCCCTTAACACTGAAGCTTTCTTT
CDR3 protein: CASSFPYQGALNTEAFF

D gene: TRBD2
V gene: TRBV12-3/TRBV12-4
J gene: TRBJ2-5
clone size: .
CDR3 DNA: TGTGCCAGCAGTTTCGTTACTAGCGGGGTCTCGTACTTC
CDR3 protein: CASSFVTSGVSYF

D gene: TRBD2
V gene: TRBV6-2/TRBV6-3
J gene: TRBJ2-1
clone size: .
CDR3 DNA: TGTGCCAGCAGTTTTCTCCCGGGACTAGCGGGGGGGACTGAGCAGTTCTTC
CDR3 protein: CASSFLPGLAGGTEQFF

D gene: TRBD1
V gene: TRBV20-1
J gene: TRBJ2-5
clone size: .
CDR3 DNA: TGCAGTGCCACCGGGACAGGGGAAGAGACCCAGTACTTC
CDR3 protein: CSATGTGEETQYF

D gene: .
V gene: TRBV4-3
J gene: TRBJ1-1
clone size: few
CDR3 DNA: TGCGCCAGCAGCCAAGATCGAGGGACGCGAGCTTTCTTT
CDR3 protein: CASSQDRGTRAFF

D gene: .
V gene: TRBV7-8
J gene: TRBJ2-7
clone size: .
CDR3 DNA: TGTGCCAGCAGCTCGACCGGTGGGGCACCATACGAGCAGTACTTC
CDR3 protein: CASSSTGGAPYEQYF

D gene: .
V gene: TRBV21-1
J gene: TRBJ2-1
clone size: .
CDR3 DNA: TGTGTCAGCAGCACCTACCGACTAGTGGGGGTCCAGAGCTCCTACAATGAGCAGTTCTTC
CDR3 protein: CVSSTYRLVGVQSSYNEQFF

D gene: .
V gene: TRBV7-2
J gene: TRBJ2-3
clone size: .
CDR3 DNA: TGTGCCAGCAGTCCAGGGGAGAGCACAGATACGCAGTATTTT
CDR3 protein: CASSPGESTDTQYF

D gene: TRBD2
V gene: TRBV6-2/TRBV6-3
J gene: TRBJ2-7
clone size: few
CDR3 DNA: TGCGCCAGCAGTGGAGGGACTAGCGGGCCACTGTCCTACGAGCAGTACTTC
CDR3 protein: CASSGGTSGPLSYEQYF

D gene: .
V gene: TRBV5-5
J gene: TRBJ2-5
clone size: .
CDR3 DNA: TGTGCCAGCAGCCCGAACCCCGGAGAGACCCAGTACTTC
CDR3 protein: CASSPNPGETQYF

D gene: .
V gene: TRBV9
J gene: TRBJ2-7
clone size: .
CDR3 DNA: TGTGCCAGCAGCGTCTGCTGGGAATGGGGTGGCTCCTACGAGCAGTACTTC
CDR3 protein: CASSVCWEWGGSYEQYF

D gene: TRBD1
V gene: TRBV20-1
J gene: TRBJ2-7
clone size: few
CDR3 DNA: TGCAGTGCTAGGATTGGACAGGGGGCTAGGGAGCAGTACTTC
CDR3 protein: CSARIGQGAREQYF

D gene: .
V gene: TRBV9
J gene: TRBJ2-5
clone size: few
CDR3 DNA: TGTGCCAGCAGCGTTTTAGCCGAAGAGACCCAGTACTTC
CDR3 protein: CASSVLAEETQYF

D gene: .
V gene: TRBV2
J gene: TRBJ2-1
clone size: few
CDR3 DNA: TGTGCCAGCAGTGAGATAACGGGGACCCCGGGGAATGAGCAGTTCTTC
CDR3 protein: CASSEITGTPGNEQFF

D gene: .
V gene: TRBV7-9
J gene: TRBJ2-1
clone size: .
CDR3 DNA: TGTGCCAGCAGCTGGCAGGTTTACAATGAGCAGTTCTTC
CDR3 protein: CASSWQVYNEQFF

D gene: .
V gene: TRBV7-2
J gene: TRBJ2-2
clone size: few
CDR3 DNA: TGTGCCAGCAGCTTAGCTTGGGTTGGGGAGCTGTTTTTT
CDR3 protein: CASSLAWVGELFF

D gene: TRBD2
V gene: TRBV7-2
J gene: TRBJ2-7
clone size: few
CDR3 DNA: TGTGCCAGCAGCTTAGCCCTAGCGGTAGCCTACGAGCAGTACTTC
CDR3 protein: CASSLALAVAYEQYF

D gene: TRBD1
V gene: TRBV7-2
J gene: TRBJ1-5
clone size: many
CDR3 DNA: TGTGCCAGCAGCGCCAACAGGGGGTCGGATCAGCCCCAGCATTTT
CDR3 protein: CASSANRGSDQPQHF

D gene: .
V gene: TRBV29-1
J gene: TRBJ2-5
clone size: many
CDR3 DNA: TGCAGCGTTGTGGCAGCCTCGGAGACCCAGTACTTC
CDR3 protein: CSVVAASETQYF

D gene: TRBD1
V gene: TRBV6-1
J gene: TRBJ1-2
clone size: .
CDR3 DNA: TGTGCCAGCAGAACAGGGACCGGACAGGGCAACCCACCGCGGGGCTACACCTTC
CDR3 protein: CASRTGTGQGNPPRGYTF

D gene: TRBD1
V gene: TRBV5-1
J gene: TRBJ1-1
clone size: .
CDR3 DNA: TGCGCCAGCAGCTACAGGGGGCGCGGGAAGGGTGAAGCTTTCTTT
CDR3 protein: CASSYRGRGKGEAFF

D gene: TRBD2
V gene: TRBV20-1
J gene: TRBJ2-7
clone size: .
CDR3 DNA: TGCAGTGCTAGAGATCCCAGGACTAGCTACGAGCAGTACTTC
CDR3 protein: CSARDPRTSYEQYF

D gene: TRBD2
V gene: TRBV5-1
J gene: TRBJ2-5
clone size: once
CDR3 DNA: TGCGCCAGCAGCGGAGGACTAGCGGGGGTAATGCAAGAGACCCAGTACTTC
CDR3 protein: CASSGGLAGVMQETQYF

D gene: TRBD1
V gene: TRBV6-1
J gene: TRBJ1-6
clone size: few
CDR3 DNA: TGTGCCAGCATCCGGGACAGCTATAATTCACCCCTCCACTTT
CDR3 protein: CASIRDSYNSPLHF

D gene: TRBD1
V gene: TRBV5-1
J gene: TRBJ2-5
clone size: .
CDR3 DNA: TGCGCCAGCAGCGCCGGACAGGGAGGCGCAGAGACCCAGTACTTC
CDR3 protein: CASSAGQGGAETQYF

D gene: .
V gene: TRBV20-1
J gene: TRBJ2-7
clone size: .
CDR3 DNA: TGCAGTGCTAATTCAAGGAGCTCCTACAATGGGCAGTACTTC
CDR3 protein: CSANSRSSYNGQYF

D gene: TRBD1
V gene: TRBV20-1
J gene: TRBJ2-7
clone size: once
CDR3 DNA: TGCAGTGCTAGAGCACTAACCCCGTTATACCGGGACAGGGACTCCTACGAGCAGTACTTC
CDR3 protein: CSARALTPLYRDRDSYEQYF

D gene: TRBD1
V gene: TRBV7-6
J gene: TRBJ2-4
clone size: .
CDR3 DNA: TGTGCCAGCAGCTTAGTTGCCCCCAGACAGGGTAGAAACATTCAGTACTTC
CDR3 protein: CASSLVAPRQGRNIQYF

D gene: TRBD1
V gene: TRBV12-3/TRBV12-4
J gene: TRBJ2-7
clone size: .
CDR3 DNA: TGTGCCAGCAGTTTATTTGGACAGGGGGCCGACGAGCAGTACTTC
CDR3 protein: CASSLFGQGADEQYF

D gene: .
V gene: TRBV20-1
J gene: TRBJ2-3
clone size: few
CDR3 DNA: TGCAGTGCTAGAGCGCCGGGACCGCCAGGGGATACGCAGTATTTT
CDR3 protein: CSARAPGPPGDTQYF

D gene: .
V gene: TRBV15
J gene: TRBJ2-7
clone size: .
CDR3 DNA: TGTGCCACCAGCAAAGAACGCGGCAGGGCGAGGGAGCAGTACTTC
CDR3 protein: CATSKERGRAREQYF

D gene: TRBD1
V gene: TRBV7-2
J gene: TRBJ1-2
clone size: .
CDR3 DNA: TGTGCCAGCAGCTTACGTCGACAGGGGGTGGTCTATGGCTACACCTTC
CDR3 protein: CASSLRRQGVVYGYTF

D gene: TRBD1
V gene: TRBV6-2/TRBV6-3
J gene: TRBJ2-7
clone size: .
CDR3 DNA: TGTGCCAGCAGTTACTCGTGGGGACAGGTAACCTACGAGCAGTACTTC
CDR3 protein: CASSYSWGQVTYEQYF

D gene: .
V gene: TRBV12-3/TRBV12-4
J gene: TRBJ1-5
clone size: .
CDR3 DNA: TGTGCCAGCAGTCCCCGAGAGGGTGGTAGCAATCAGCCTCAGCATTTT
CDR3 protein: CASSPREGGSNQPQHF

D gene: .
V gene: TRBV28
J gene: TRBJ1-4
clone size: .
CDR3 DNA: TGTGCCAGCAAGAGCGCCGGACAGCTTGAAAAACTGTTTTTT
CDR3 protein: CASKSAGQLEKLFF

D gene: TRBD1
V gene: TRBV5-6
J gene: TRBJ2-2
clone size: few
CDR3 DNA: TGTGCCAGCAGGCCCTGGACAGGCTCGAACACCGGGGAGCTGTTTTTT
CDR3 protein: CASRPWTGSNTGELFF

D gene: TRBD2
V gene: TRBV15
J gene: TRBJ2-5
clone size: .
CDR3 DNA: TGTGCCACCTCTAGGCTAGCGGGGGGCTATGAGCAGTACTTC
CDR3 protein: CATSRLAGGYEQYF

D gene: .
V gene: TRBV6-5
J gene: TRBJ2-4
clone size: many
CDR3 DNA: TGTGCCAGCAGTCCCCTTGCGGATTTGCTAGCCAAAAACATTCAGTACTTC
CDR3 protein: CASSPLADLLAKNIQYF

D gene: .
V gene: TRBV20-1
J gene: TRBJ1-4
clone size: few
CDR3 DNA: TGCAGTGCTAGGGATGGGGGGGCGAGTAATGAAAAACTGTTTTTT
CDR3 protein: CSARDGGASNEKLFF

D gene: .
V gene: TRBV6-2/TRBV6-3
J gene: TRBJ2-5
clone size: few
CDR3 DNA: TGTGCCAGCGGGGCAAACTACCAAGAGACCCAGTACTTC
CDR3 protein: CASGANYQETQYF

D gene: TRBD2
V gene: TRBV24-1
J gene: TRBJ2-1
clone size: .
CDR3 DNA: TGTGCCACCAGTGAGGCTAGCGGATACAATGAGCAGTTCTTC
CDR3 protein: CATSEASGYNEQFF

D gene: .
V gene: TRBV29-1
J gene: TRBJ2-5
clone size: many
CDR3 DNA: TGCAGCGTCCCGAAGGGGGGCTTGGAGACCCAGTACTTC
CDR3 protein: CSVPKGGLETQYF

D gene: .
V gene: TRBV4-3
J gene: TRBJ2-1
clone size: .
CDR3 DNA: TGCGCCGGCAGCCTGAGGGAGCGCTCCTACAATGAGCAGTTCTTC
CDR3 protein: CAGSLRERSYNEQFF

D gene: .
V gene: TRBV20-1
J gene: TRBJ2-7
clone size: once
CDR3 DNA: TGCAGTGCAGCAAGGGACTCCCACGAGCAGTACTTC
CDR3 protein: CSAARDSHEQYF

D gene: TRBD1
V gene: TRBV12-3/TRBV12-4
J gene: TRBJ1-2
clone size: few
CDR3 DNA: TGTGCCAGCAGTATCTCCGACAGGGGGCCTAACTATGGCTACACCTTC
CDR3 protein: CASSISDRGPNYGYTF

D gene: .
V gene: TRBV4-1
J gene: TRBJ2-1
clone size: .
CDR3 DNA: TGCGCCAGCAGCCAAGTCACAGGGAGCTCCTACAATGAGCAGGTCTTC
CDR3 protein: CASSQVTGSSYNEQVF

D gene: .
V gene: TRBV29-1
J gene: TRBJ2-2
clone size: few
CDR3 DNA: TGCAGCGTACCAGGGCTGAGGGACACCGGGGAGCTGTTTTTT
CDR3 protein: CSVPGLRDTGELFF